The rows below give T cell receptor beta chains drawn from one sample of a study of T cell responses to AZD1222 COVID-19 vaccine. TCRdb's copy holds only in-frame clones and misses some; the assay was immunoSEQ multiplex PCR. The sample includes tens of thousands of clones, 85% to 90% of them seen just once. Sequenced here: peripheral blood, sampled on day 0 of MenACWY control vaccination. The receptors were sampled from an adult in good health. The CDR3 runs from the conserved cysteine through the conserved F or W. The order of the fields is J gene, CDR3 length, D gene, V gene, clone size, CDR3 protein, CDR3 DNA. D genes are given only for firm matches. Clone size is given for some rows only: seen once, a few or many times, or a class if the clone is expanded.

>TRBJ2-5|15|-|TRBV7-6|once
CASSLARGSQETQYF
TGTGCCAGCAGCTTAGCGCGAGGCAGTCAAGAGACCCAGTACTTC
>TRBJ2-3|11|-|TRBV24-1|-
CATSDSYTQYF
TGTGCCACCAGTGACTCGTATACGCAGTATTTT
>TRBJ1-1|17|-|TRBV3-1/TRBV3-2|-
CASSQVKATVMNTEAFF
TGTGCCAGCAGCCAAGTGAAGGCAACCGTAATGAACACTGAAGCTTTCTTT
>TRBJ1-5|15|-|TRBV19|once
CASSLEGLSNQPQHF
TGTGCCAGTAGTTTAGAGGGCCTTAGCAATCAGCCCCAGCATTTT
>TRBJ2-1|13|TRBD2|TRBV7-3|-
CASSPGREGEQFF
TGTGCCAGCAGCCCCGGTAGGGAGGGTGAGCAGTTCTTC
>TRBJ1-2|16|TRBD1|TRBV7-8|-
CASSPSQGIANYGYTF
TGTGCCAGCAGCCCCTCACAGGGGATCGCTAACTATGGCTACACCTTC
>TRBJ2-2|15|-|TRBV24-1|-
CATSVETANTGELFF
TGTGCCACCAGTGTAGAGACAGCGAACACCGGGGAGCTGTTTTTT
>TRBJ1-1|12|-|TRBV6-5|once
CASSPANSEAFF
TGTGCCAGCAGTCCCGCCAACTCTGAAGCTTTCTTT
>TRBJ1-2|14|-|TRBV27|-
CASSLNRMDYGYTF
TGTGCCAGCAGTTTAAACAGGATGGACTATGGCTACACCTTC
>TRBJ1-2|15|TRBD1|TRBV5-1|-
CASSFTGQGVYGYTF
TGCGCCAGCAGCTTTACGGGACAGGGAGTTTATGGCTACACCTTC
>TRBJ2-7|15|-|TRBV3-1/TRBV3-2|-
CASSQVFSGVHEQYF
TGTGCCAGCAGCCAAGTCTTCTCAGGGGTCCACGAGCAGTACTTC
>TRBJ2-7|14|-|TRBV2|-
CASSETLGLDEQYF
TGTGCCAGCAGTGAAACTCTCGGGCTTGACGAGCAGTACTTC
>TRBJ1-5|16|-|TRBV3-1/TRBV3-2|-
CASSQETRGGNQPQHF
TGTGCCAGCAGCCAAGAGACGAGAGGCGGCAATCAGCCCCAGCATTTT
>TRBJ1-2|14|-|TRBV3-1/TRBV3-2|once
CACGPGGSGYGYTF
TGTGCCTGCGGACCGGGAGGCTCGGGGTATGGCTACACCTTC
>TRBJ2-2|13|-|TRBV6-5|-
CASNRQGDGELFF
TGTGCCAGCAATCGTCAGGGAGACGGGGAGCTGTTTTTT
>TRBJ1-1|14|TRBD1|TRBV10-3|once
CAISKGGGNTEAFF
TGTGCCATCAGTAAAGGGGGCGGGAACACTGAAGCTTTCTTT
>TRBJ2-7|13|-|TRBV4-1|-
CASAPRSSYEQYF
TGCGCCAGCGCCCCGCGGAGCTCCTACGAGCAGTACTTC
>TRBJ2-1|16|-|TRBV4-3|few
CASSQGSDWALDEQFF
TGCGCCAGCAGCCAAGGGTCCGACTGGGCTTTGGATGAGCAGTTCTTC
>TRBJ2-1|16|TRBD2|TRBV30|-
CAWSVKLAGEYNEQFF
TGTGCCTGGAGTGTAAAACTAGCGGGGGAATACAATGAGCAGTTCTTC
>TRBJ1-4|15|-|TRBV25-1|-
CASSEWEAAGEKLFF
TGTGCCAGCAGTGAGTGGGAGGCCGCCGGTGAAAAACTGTTTTTT
>TRBJ1-2|14|-|TRBV6-5|-
CASKAGAVAYGYTF
TGTGCCAGCAAGGCAGGGGCCGTTGCATATGGCTACACCTTC
>TRBJ1-5|17|-|TRBV21-1|-
CASSKSGAGIRGQPQHF
TGTGCCAGCAGCAAAAGTGGAGCGGGGATTCGAGGTCAGCCCCAGCATTTT
>TRBJ2-6|18|-|TRBV18|-
CASSLASGLNSGANVLTF
TGTGCCAGCTCACTTGCGTCGGGACTTAACTCTGGGGCCAACGTCCTGACTTTC
>TRBJ1-1|14|TRBD1|TRBV7-9|-
CASSVGQVNTEAFF
TGTGCCAGCAGCGTGGGACAGGTGAACACTGAAGCTTTCTTT
>TRBJ2-1|15|-|TRBV7-9|-
CASSPTGFTYNEQFF
TGTGCCAGCAGTCCGACAGGTTTTACCTACAATGAGCAGTTCTTC
>TRBJ1-1|12|TRBD1|TRBV11-3|-
CASSVRDSEAFF
TGTGCCAGCAGCGTACGGGACAGTGAAGCTTTCTTT
>TRBJ1-2|14|-|TRBV11-2|few
CASSLTGSNYGYTF
TGTGCCAGCAGCTTAACAGGATCTAACTATGGCTACACCTTC
>TRBJ2-7|14|-|TRBV28|-
CASSLIGRPYEQYF
TGTGCCAGCAGTTTAATAGGCAGGCCCTACGAGCAGTACTTC
>TRBJ1-6|14|-|TRBV19|-
CASSIGLGNSPLHF
TGTGCCAGTAGTATAGGGTTGGGTAATTCACCCCTCCACTTT
>TRBJ1-5|17|TRBD1|TRBV19|-
CASSIWGGQGNNQPQHF
TGTGCCAGTAGTATTTGGGGGGGACAGGGAAACAATCAGCCCCAGCATTTT
>TRBJ2-1|16|TRBD2|TRBV15|-
CATSGELAGGLNEQFF
TGTGCCACCAGCGGCGAGTTAGCGGGGGGCCTCAATGAGCAGTTCTTC
>TRBJ2-2|13|-|TRBV2|-
CASSERVDGELFF
TGTGCCAGCAGTGAGAGGGTGGACGGGGAGCTGTTTTTT
>TRBJ1-5|13|-|TRBV19|-
CASSVGVDQPQHF
TGTGCCAGTAGCGTGGGGGTAGATCAGCCCCAGCATTTT
>TRBJ2-1|15|-|TRBV6-1|-
CASSELGPGNNEQFF
TGTGCCAGCAGTGAACTCGGCCCAGGGAACAATGAGCAGTTCTTC
>TRBJ1-6|14|-|TRBV6-1|-
CASSEDPGPSPLHF
TGTGCCAGCAGTGAAGACCCAGGGCCTTCACCCCTCCACTTT
>TRBJ1-5|13|TRBD1|TRBV2|-
CASSWDRVQPQHF
TGTGCCAGCAGTTGGGACAGGGTCCAGCCCCAGCATTTT
>TRBJ1-4|13|-|TRBV9|-
CASSVGVWEKLFF
TGTGCCAGCAGCGTGGGGGTTTGGGAAAAACTGTTTTTT
>TRBJ1-2|13|-|TRBV30|-
CAWSDRGDYGYTF
TGTGCCTGGAGTGATAGGGGAGATTATGGCTACACCTTC
>TRBJ2-7|15|TRBD1|TRBV7-2|many
CASSPPIGQDHEQYF
TGTGCCAGCAGCCCACCAATAGGACAGGACCACGAGCAGTACTTC
>TRBJ2-2|15|-|TRBV7-2|-
CASSLYGPNTGELFF
TGTGCCAGCAGCTTATATGGGCCCAACACCGGGGAGCTGTTTTTT